Shown below are 27 T cell receptor beta chains from a single sample sequenced in a study of early T cells in non-severe SARS-CoV-2 infection. TCRdb re-derived calls from the 5' RACE reads in MiXCR, one entry per CDR3 protein. There are about 64,000 distinct CDR3 sequences in the sample; around 13% occur only once, and roughly 4.2% lies in the top ten. The source material was whole blood. The receptors come from an adult who was a healthcare worker with PCR-confirmed SARS-CoV-2 infection or an uninfected control (not recorded which).

There are many counts of this clonotype. The V gene is TRBV10-2, the J gene TRBJ2-1; tentative D call: TRBD2 (6 bases). This CDR3 is 14 amino acids long. Trimming pared 3 bases from V and 5 bases from J, leaving 11 bases between. Germline V gene data show CDR1 as WSHSY and CDR2 as SAAADI. CDR3 nucleotides: TGCGCCAGCAGTGATTCTAGCGCCCACAATGAGCAGTTCTTC. This translates into CASSDSSAHNEQFF.

The chain has TRBV10-3 and TRBJ1-2; D is undetermined. The length of the CDR3 is 12 residues. With 10 bases removed from V and 3 bases from J, the gap between germline ends came to 12 bases. Germline V gene sequence: CDR1 ENHRY, CDR2 SYGVKD. The CDR3 DNA is TGTGCCACCTCAACCTGGGACTATGGCTACACCTTC. It translates to CATSTWDYGYTF.

This clonotype was counted a few times. The V call is TRBV5-1, the J call TRBJ2-7; D gene uncertain. Looked up from germline, CDR1 is SGHRS and CDR2 is YFSETQ. V lost 1 base to trimming and J lost 7 bases, with 12 bases between them. The CDR3 contains 13 residues. This CDR3 is CASSLLPRREQYF. DNA of the CDR3: TGCGCCAGCAGCTTGTTACCCCGGAGAGAGCAGTACTTC.

The V call is TRBV20-1, the J call TRBJ1-5; D is unresolved. Trimming cost V 3 bases and J 0 bases, with 6 bases left between them. The CDR3 extends over 13 amino acids. Germline V gives CDR1 DFQATT, CDR2 SNEGSKA (reference sequence). CDR3 DNA: TGCAGTGCTAGGGAGTTTAGCAATCAGCCCCAGCATTTT. It translates to CSAREFSNQPQHF.

This clonotype has a handful of counts. This rearrangement joins TRBV20-1 to TRBJ2-7; D is uncertain. The CDR3 totals 13 residues. V was clipped by 0 bases and J by 5 bases, with 11 bases between them. The germline V gene has CDR1 DFQATT and CDR2 SNEGSKA (reference sequence). The CDR3 DNA reads as TGCAGTGCTAGAGATCTCGATGGGGACGAGCAGTACTTC. Its protein is CSARDLDGDEQYF.

The rearrangement links TRBV3-1 to TRBJ1-1; D not resolved. V gave up 1 base and J gave up 6 bases, with 9 bases separating them. The germline CDR1 and CDR2 sequences are LGHDT and YNNKEL (reference sequence). This CDR3 has 13 amino acids. CDR3 amino acids: CASSQVSLSEAFF. Here the CDR3 DNA reads TGTGCCAGCAGCCAAGTCTCACTGTCTGAAGCTTTCTTT.

J is TRBJ2-7 and V is TRBV10-3, with D possibly being TRBD1 or TRBD2 (6 bases each). This CDR3 region has 14 residues. Trimming left V 6 bases short and J 0 bases short, with 12 bases between. CDR1 is ENHRY and CDR2 is SYGVKD in the germline V gene. The CDR3 sequence: CAIRKGGSSYEQYF. CDR3 DNA: TGTGCCATCAGGAAGGGGGGCTCCTCCTACGAGCAGTACTTC.

In its sample, this clonotype was seen many times. The V and J genes are TRBV7-9 and TRBJ2-2; tentatively, D is TRBD2 (5 bases). V gave up 5 bases and J gave up 6 bases, with 10 bases separating them. The CDR3 is made up of 13 amino acids. Per germline, CDR1 SEHNR and CDR2 FQNEAQ (reference sequence). CDR3 residues: CASSLAGAGELFF. The DNA of the CDR3 is TGTGCCAGCAGCCTCGCCGGGGCCGGGGAGCTGTTTTTT.

This clonotype was seen only a few times. This chain joins TRBV12-3 or TRBV12-4 and TRBJ2-6; D is uncertain. This CDR3 contains 15 residues. V was pared by 1 base and J by 0 bases, with 4 bases between. CDR3 loop: CASSLDSSGANVLTF. The CDR3 DNA sequence: TGTGCCAGCAGTTTAGACAGCTCTGGGGCCAACGTCCTGACTTTC.

This clonotype was found a few times. This chain joins TRBV5-1 and TRBJ1-4; TRBD1 aligns across 7 bases. V lost 5 bases to trimming and J lost 5 bases; unmatched junction nucleotides: 3. Looked up from germline, CDR1 is SGHRS and CDR2 is YFSETQ. The CDR3 is 13 amino acids. The CDR3 DNA sequence: TGCGCCAGCAGTCTGACAGGGAATGAAAAACTGTTTTTT. Its protein product is CASSLTGNEKLFF. The full variable domain, its missing parts supplied by reference TRBV5-1 and TRBJ1-4, is KAGVTQTPRYLIKTRGQQVTLSCSPISGHRSVSWYQQTPGQGLQFLFEYFSETQRNKGNFPGRFSGRQFSNSRSEMNVSTLELGDSALYLCASSLTGNEKLFFGSGTQLSVL.

This clonotype was detected only a few times. The genes are TRBV29-1 and TRBJ2-1, with no clear D. Deletions cut 5 bases from V and 5 bases from J, with 10 bases between. The CDR3 is made up of 12 amino acids. Germline CDR1 and CDR2: SQVTM and ANQGSEA. CDR3 protein: CSVPVWDNEQFF. For the CDR3, the DNA is TGCAGCGTTCCCGTTTGGGACAATGAGCAGTTCTTC.

The sample holds many counts of this clonotype. The rearrangement links TRBV2 to TRBJ1-5; D uncertain. Deletions cut 3 bases from V and 2 bases from J, with 8 bases between. This CDR3 is 14 amino acids long. Germline V gene sequence: CDR1 SNHLY, CDR2 FYNNEI. The CDR3, as DNA: TGTGCCAGCAGTGAGTACAGCGGCAATCAGCCCCAGCATTTT. It is translated as CASSEYSGNQPQHF.

This clonotype showed up just a few times. V gene TRBV6-1 combines with J gene TRBJ1-6; D not resolved. Germline CDR1 and CDR2: MNHNS and SASEGT. V was trimmed by 4 bases and J by 10 bases, leaving 14 bases between them. The CDR3 sequence is 14 residues long. CDR3 nucleotides: TGTGCCAGCAGTGTCGGCAGTCTAGCATCACCCCTCCACTTT. This codes for CASSVGSLASPLHF.

This clonotype was counted between two and nine times. This chain links TRBV27 with TRBJ1-4; D gene uncertain. V was trimmed by 5 bases and J by 2 bases, leaving 15 bases between them. The CDR3 is 16 residues long. Per the germline V gene, CDR1 is MNHEY and CDR2 is SMNVEV (reference sequence). In nucleotides, the CDR3 is TGTGCCAGCAGTCCCCGACGGCGGGCTACTAATGAAAAACTGTTTTTT. Its protein is CASSPRRRATNEKLFF.

As to this clonotype: Germline is not matched at one junction end, which may reflect a read error. The V and J genes are TRBV6-1 and TRBJ2-7, with TRBD2 matching 7 bases. Germline loops: CDR1 MNHNS, CDR2 SASEGT. The CDR3 sequence is 12 residues long. Here the CDR3 reads CAGSSGGYEQYF. CDR3 DNA sequence: TGTGCCGGCAGTTCGGGGGGCTACGAGCAGTACTTC.

This clonotype was counted many times. The rearrangement uses TRBV7-2 and TRBJ2-6; D remains unclear. The V and J ends lost 1 base and 0 bases respectively, with 4 bases between them. Germline-derived CDR1 and CDR2 are SGHTA and FQGNSA. The CDR3 has 15 amino acids. CDR3 protein: CASSLEHSGANVLTF. In DNA form, the CDR3 reads TGTGCCAGCAGCTTAGAACACTCTGGGGCCAACGTCCTGACTTTC.

This clonotype was picked up a small number of times. This chain uses TRBV7-2 with TRBJ1-1, with unresolved D. Trimming left V 2 bases short and J 3 bases short, with 10 bases between. CDR3 size: 14 residues. Germline V gene lookup returns CDR1 SGHTA and CDR2 FQGNSA. CDR3 sequence reads: CASSLKGGYTEAFF. DNA of the CDR3: TGTGCCAGCAGCTTAAAAGGCGGCTACACTGAAGCTTTCTTT.

This sequence joins TRBV11-2 and TRBJ2-3; 9 nucleotides agree with TRBD2. This CDR3 has 14 amino acids. Germline CDR1 reads SGHAT; CDR2 reads FQNNGV. V trimming: 1 base; J trimming: 7 bases; junction bases outside the gene matches: 3. The CDR3 DNA reads TGTGCCAGCAGCTTAGGCGGGAGGGAGAATACGCAGTATTTT. Encoded protein: CASSLGGRENTQYF.

This rearrangement joins TRBV6-2 or TRBV6-3 to TRBJ1-2, with TRBD1 identical over 8 bases. The CDR3 loop spans 11 amino acids. The J segment lost 11 bases and the V segment lost 8 bases, leaving 7 bases of the junction unmatched. Germline CDR1 is MNHEY and CDR2 is SVGEGT. The CDR3 sequence: CASAENRGYTF. The DNA for the CDR3 is TGTGCCAGCGCAGAGAACAGGGGGTACACCTTC.

This sequence joins TRBV5-1 and TRBJ1-5; 7 nucleotides align to TRBD1. Germline trimming cut 5 bases from V and 3 bases from J; bases unmatched to any gene: 8. In germline, CDR1 is SGHRS, CDR2 YFSETQ. The CDR3 spans 15 residues. The CDR3 is CASSAGTDHNQPQHF. CDR3 DNA: TGCGCCAGCAGTGCCGGGACAGACCACAATCAGCCCCAGCATTTT. Complete variable domain (other parts from reference TRBV5-1 and TRBJ1-5): KAGVTQTPRYLIKTRGQQVTLSCSPISGHRSVSWYQQTPGQGLQFLFEYFSETQRNKGNFPGRFSGRQFSNSRSEMNVSTLELGDSALYLCASSAGTDHNQPQHFGDGTRLSIL.

The chain recombines TRBV7-6 with TRBJ2-7; maybe TRBD1 (6 bases). CDR3 length: 12 residues. In germline, CDR1 is SGHVS, CDR2 FNYEAQ. Trimming removed 3 bases at V and 4 bases at J, with 7 bases between. The CDR3 region is CASSFTGYEQYF. The CDR3 nucleotides read TGTGCCAGCAGCTTCACAGGGTACGAGCAGTACTTC.

The table lists this clonotype with many counts. The gene calls are TRBV3-1 and TRBJ2-3; D is unresolved. V was trimmed by 1 base and J by 4 bases, leaving 12 bases between them. Per germline, CDR1 LGHDT and CDR2 YNNKEL (reference sequence). This CDR3 has 15 amino acids. CDR3 in amino acids: CASSQAPVSSDTQYF. The CDR3 DNA reads as TGTGCCAGCAGCCAAGCCCCGGTGTCTTCAGATACGCAGTATTTT.

This clonotype was counted ten times or more. This sequence joins TRBV7-6 and TRBJ1-3; D is undetermined. The germline gives CDR1 SGHVS, CDR2 FNYEAQ. This CDR3 region has 17 residues. V dropped 3 bases and J dropped 0 bases, with 15 bases sitting between them. In DNA, the CDR3 is TGTGCCAGCAGCTTGGTATCAGACCCTCGCTCTGGAAACACCATATATTTT. Its protein is CASSLVSDPRSGNTIYF.

This clonotype showed up just a few times. J is TRBJ2-3 and V is TRBV18, with a weak D call TRBD1 (6 bases). Germline lookup yields CDR1 KGHSH and CDR2 LQKENI. The CDR3 runs to 14 residues. V shed 5 bases and J shed 0 bases, with 9 bases lying between them. The CDR3 sequence: CASSLQGSTDTQYF. For the CDR3, the DNA is TGTGCCAGCTCATTACAGGGTAGCACAGATACGCAGTATTTT.

Only a few counts were recorded for this clonotype. The chain combines TRBV29-1 with TRBJ2-3; 7 bases are a match to TRBD1. Germline CDR1 is SQVTM and CDR2 is ANQGSEA. This CDR3 is built from 12 residues. Trimming removed 3 bases from V and 6 bases from J; junction bases left unmatched: 3. This CDR3 is CSVEAGGDTQYF. The DNA for the CDR3 is TGCAGCGTTGAGGCAGGGGGTGATACGCAGTATTTT.

This clonotype has at least ten counts. The chain carries TRBV19 and TRBJ2-2; TRBD1 aligns across 9 bases. The CDR3 length is 16 residues. The ends lost 4 bases at V and 6 bases at J; junction bases unmatched: 9. The germline gives CDR1 LNHDA, CDR2 SQIVND (reference sequence). The CDR3 protein is CASSTLGQGTPGELFF. CDR3 DNA sequence: TGTGCCAGTAGTACCCTGGGACAGGGTACACCCGGGGAGCTGTTTTTT.

This clonotype was detected only a few times. The gene calls are TRBV27 and TRBJ1-2, with 8 bases lining up with TRBD1. The J segment lost 6 bases and the V segment lost 6 bases, leaving 9 bases of the junction unmatched. Germline V gene sequence: CDR1 MNHEY, CDR2 SMNVEV (reference sequence). This CDR3 has 14 residues. CDR3 sequence reads: CASRVTGDPNGYTF. In DNA, the CDR3 is TGTGCCAGCAGGGTGACAGGGGACCCCAATGGCTACACCTTC.